These 18 T cell receptor beta chains came from one sample sequenced in a study of blood T cell repertoires in COVID-19. The protocol was immunoSEQ multiplex PCR, while the TCRdb copy is restricted to in-frame clones and leaves out a portion. The profile shows roughly 260,000 clones, around 87% of them singletons. The sequencing input was peripheral blood. Every receptor here comes from a woman in her forties or fifties with acute or convalescent COVID-19.

This rearrangement joins TRBV2 to TRBJ1-3; TRBD1 agrees at 9 bases. The trim removed 2 bases at V and 2 bases at J, leaving 7 bases unmatched. The length of the CDR3 is 17 residues. CDR1 and CDR2 (germline): SNHLY, FYNNEI. The CDR3 region is CASSERSWDRAGNTIYF. In DNA, the CDR3 is TGTGCCAGCAGTGAAAGATCTTGGGACAGGGCTGGAAACACCATATATTTT.

This sequence joins TRBV28 and TRBJ2-1; no definite D call. The CDR3 is made up of 12 amino acids. V lost 2 bases to trimming and J lost 7 bases, with 6 bases between them. Germline V CDR1 and CDR2: MDHEN, SYDVKM. CDR3 in DNA: TGTGCCAGCAGTTTACGAGTTAATGAGCAGTTCTTC. It encodes CASSLRVNEQFF.

The J gene is TRBJ2-5, the V gene TRBV27; 14 bases match TRBD2. Trimming cost V 1 base and J 5 bases; bases outside gene matches: 9. CDR1 and CDR2 from the germline V gene are MNHEY and SMNVEV (reference sequence). The CDR3 has 18 residues. Written as DNA, the CDR3 is TGTGCCAGCAGTTTATACCCACGACTAGCGGGAGGGGAGGAGACCCAGTACTTC. Translated: CASSLYPRLAGGEETQYF.

This clone has only one observation. V is TRBV7-3 and J is TRBJ2-3, with a possible D match to TRBD1 (7 bases). Trimming took off 1 base at V and 2 bases at J, with 13 bases between the two ends. The CDR3 spans 16 residues. CDR1 is SGHTA, CDR2 FQGTGA, per germline. The CDR3 DNA sequence: TGTGCCAGCAGCTTAAAGACAGGGAGGAACACAGATACGCAGTATTTT. It translates to CASSLKTGRNTDTQYF.

This clone was picked up a small number of times. The chain carries TRBV5-1 and TRBJ1-6; 9 bases line up with TRBD1. Per germline, CDR1 SGHRS and CDR2 YFSETQ. The CDR3 runs 15 residues. The V and J ends lost 4 bases and 9 bases, in that order; junction bases with no gene match: 8. The CDR3 DNA reads as TGCGCCAGCAGCGTCGGACAGGGGAACACTTCACCCCTCCACTTT. Encoded protein: CASSVGQGNTSPLHF.

This chain joins TRBV24-1 and TRBJ2-1; D is perhaps TRBD1 (5 bases). With 4 bases removed from V and 8 bases from J, the gap between germline ends came to 8 bases. Germline V CDR1 and CDR2: KGHDR, SFDVKD. This CDR3 spans 12 amino acids. The CDR3 nucleotides read TGTGCCACCAGTGACGCAGGGTATGAGCAGTTCTTC. This encodes CATSDAGYEQFF.

The rearrangement links TRBV12-3 or TRBV12-4 to TRBJ1-3, with 7 bases fitting TRBD1. The ends lost 8 bases at V and 8 bases at J; junction bases unmatched: 6. The CDR3 loop spans 12 amino acids. The CDR3 sequence: CASQGGADTIYF. In DNA form, the CDR3 reads TGTGCCAGCCAGGGGGGCGCGGACACCATATATTTT.

The chain recombines TRBV27 with TRBJ2-7; D not resolved. The CDR3 has 15 amino acids. Germline CDR1 and CDR2: MNHEY and SMNVEV (reference sequence). Trimming pared 0 bases from V and 2 bases from J, leaving 11 bases between. The CDR3 coding sequence is TGTGCCAGCAGTTTATCACGGAGCGTCCCCTACGAGCAGTACTTC. Translated, it gives CASSLSRSVPYEQYF.

In nucleotides, the CDR3 is TGTGCCACCAGTGATTTCGGGGGCTACAATGAGCAGTTCTTC. This codes for CATSDFGGYNEQFF. The chain is built from TRBV24-1 and TRBJ2-1; D might be TRBD2 (6 bases). Trimming removed 1 base from V and 3 bases from J, with 6 bases in between. The V gene's germline CDR1 is KGHDR and CDR2 SFDVKD. The CDR3 consists of 14 residues.

The rearrangement uses TRBV7-9 and TRBJ1-2; maybe TRBD1 (6 bases). CDR1 and CDR2 (germline): SEHNR, FQNEAQ (reference sequence). V dropped 0 bases and J dropped 3 bases, with 14 bases sitting between them. The CDR3 runs to 16 residues. The CDR3 reads CASSLAKGQDYYGYTF. The CDR3 nucleotides are TGTGCCAGCAGCTTAGCGAAGGGACAAGACTACTATGGCTACACCTTC. The variable domain in full, with the rest retrieved from reference TRBV7-9 and TRBJ1-2, is DTGVSQNPRHKITKRGQNVTFRCDPISEHNRLYWYRQTLGQGPEFLTYFQNEAQLEKSRLLSDRFSAERPKGSFSTLEIQRTEQGDSAMYLCASSLAKGQDYYGYTFGSGTRLTVV.

The chain recombines TRBV24-1 with TRBJ2-1; tentative D call: TRBD1 (6 bases). Trimming cost V 0 bases and J 7 bases, with 15 bases left between them. Germline V gene sequence: CDR1 KGHDR, CDR2 SFDVKD. This CDR3 contains 16 residues. Here the CDR3 reads CATSDLPGVGLNEQFF. Here the CDR3 DNA reads TGTGCCACCAGTGATTTGCCAGGGGTGGGGTTAAATGAGCAGTTCTTC.

This clone appeared a few times. CDR3 residues: CASSQSTSGSDYEQYF. The CDR3 nucleotides are TGTGCCAGCAGCCAATCCACTAGCGGGTCCGACTACGAGCAGTACTTC. The chain combines TRBV4-2 with TRBJ2-7; 9 nucleotides line up with TRBD2. Germline CDR1 is LGHNA and CDR2 is YNFKEQ. This CDR3 has 16 residues. The V segment lost 2 bases and the J segment 3 bases; nucleotides outside the gene matches: 8.

This clone was seen only once. The chain uses TRBV30 and TRBJ2-3; the D gene is possibly TRBD2 (5 bases). Germline lookup yields CDR1 GTSNPN and CDR2 SVGIG (reference sequence). V lost 3 bases, J lost 1 base, and 11 bases lay in between. CDR3 length: 14 amino acids. The CDR3 loop reads CAWRTGGGTDTQYF. The CDR3 coding sequence is TGTGCCTGGAGAACTGGAGGAGGCACAGATACGCAGTATTTT.

This sequence joins TRBV24-1 and TRBJ2-7, with 7 bases that match TRBD1. From germline, CDR1 is KGHDR and CDR2 SFDVKD. The CDR3 is made up of 15 amino acids. The V and J ends lost 5 bases and 0 bases, in that order; junction bases with no gene match: 6. The CDR3 nucleotides read TGTGCCACCAGTGGCCCGACAGGGTACTCCTACGAGCAGTACTTC. It is translated as CATSGPTGYSYEQYF.

As to this clone: This specimen includes other DNA sequences encoding the same CDR3. This sequence joins TRBV7-2 and TRBJ1-4; TRBD1 matches at 10 bases. There are 15 residues in the CDR3. The junction had 1 base not matched to a gene; V was cut back by 1 base and J by 5 bases. Germline V lookup: CDR1 SGHTA, CDR2 FQGNSA. CDR3 DNA: TGTGCCAGCAGCTTAGGGGGACAGGGGAATGAAAAACTGTTTTTT. Translating gives CASSLGGQGNEKLFF.

The chain links TRBV28 to TRBJ2-1; 9 nucleotides match TRBD2. The junction had 6 bases not matched to a gene; V was cut back by 3 bases and J by 3 bases. Germline loops: CDR1 MDHEN, CDR2 SYDVKM. The CDR3 spans 16 residues. CDR3 amino acids: CASSFSAGGRYNEQFF. In DNA, the CDR3 is TGTGCCAGCAGTTTTTCAGCGGGAGGTCGCTACAATGAGCAGTTCTTC.

The genes are TRBV3-1 (or the pseudogene TRBV3-2) and TRBJ2-1, with 16 bases aligning to TRBD2. Germline trimming cut 4 bases from V and 5 bases from J; bases unmatched to any gene: 8. Germline loops: CDR1 LGHDT, CDR2 YNNKEL (reference sequence). CDR3 size: 18 residues. In DNA, the CDR3 is TGTGCCAGCAGCCTATACGGGACTAGCGGGGGGGGAAACAATGAGCAGTTCTTC. Amino acids: CASSLYGTSGGGNNEQFF.

This chain connects TRBV29-1 to TRBJ2-2; TRBD1 might be the D (6 bases). The CDR3 length is 12 residues. The germline V gene encodes CDR1 SQVTM and CDR2 ANQGSEA. The ends were cut back, 3 bases at V and 11 bases at J, with 13 bases in the middle. The CDR3, as DNA: TGCAGCGTTGAGGTCGTACAGGGCGAGCTGTTTTTT. Encoded protein: CSVEVVQGELFF.